Detailed here is one T cell receptor (beta chain). The target of this receptor is not known. The sample holds no much larger clone one base away, and base qualities are not on file. The data derive from a study of shared clonotypes between healthy human individuals (dated by TCRdb to 2020 to 2021). For the study in its entirety: The cohort included three men and a couple of women between 18 and 49 years of age. For each donor, three plates each were used for CD4 naive and CD4 memory, two plates were used for CD8 naive, and one plate was used for CD8 memory. Blood TCR repertoires of five healthy adults were deeply sequenced to estimate repertoire size and the extent of clonotype sharing between individuals. Different laboratories and diverse techniques were used to prepare libraries and sequence TCR repertoires, to increase sequencing depth and limit assay-specific biases. Between about 0.8 and 8.9 billion PBMCs per donor were obtained by leukapheresis.

The donors were healthy, HIV-negative adults with no recently reported acute infections or vaccinations. Every donor was a Caucasian adult living in Nashville, Tennessee, USA. Magnetic negative selection was used to enrich CD4+ T cells, after which naive cells were positively selected on CD45RA and the negative fraction became the memory subset. Blood was collected by leukapheresis, and PBMCs were isolated by Ficoll-Histopaque density gradient centrifugation and then cryopreserved in liquid nitrogen vapor phase. Purity and quantity of every magnetically sorted T cell population were checked by analytical flow cytometry. Genomic DNA was isolated from each sorted fraction and quantified by UV absorbance on a Nanodrop 2000c. Overall study outcomes, separate from this receptor: Higher generation probabilities were observed for clonotypes shared by all four sorted-subset donors than for non-shared clonotypes. The small number of donors limited the genetic and exposure-history diversity represented. Sampling was restricted to blood, and TCR repertoires in tissue are likely to differ from TCR repertoires in blood. Based on pairwise subsampling, the degree of clonotype sharing among donors was expected to be affected by sequencing depth. Incomplete sequencing was indicated by rarefaction of sorted-subset datasets, despite the large sequencing depth. Larger estimated clonotype richness was generally found for naive subsets than for memory subsets. Across a few donors, 5% to 6% of naive CD4, over 3% of naive CD8, 2.3% of memory CD4, and approximately 0.4% of memory CD8 clonotypes were shared.

Using the deep immunoSEQ assay, TCR CDR3 regions were amplified from genomic DNA by multiplex PCR. For each cell subset, the extracted genomic DNA was distributed evenly across all wells of several immunoSEQ 96-well plates, and each plate served as one replicate. For sorted subsets, each replicate PCR was loaded with around 200 ng genomic DNA, equivalent to some 27,000 T cell genomes. Purified libraries were quantified with a Qubit 3.0 fluorometer, sized on a Bioanalyzer 2100, and re-quantified with the KAPA Library Quantification kit. Every immunoSEQ 96-well plate was sequenced on a separate single-read 150-cycle Illumina NextSeq 550 flow cell. The authors' pipeline ran thus. Because the immunoSEQ output included only junctional sequences and no quality scores, the filtering could not be the same as the filtering used for full-length reads. To assign V/J genes and CDR3, sequences were annotated using PyIR, a Python wrapper for IgBLAST v1.9, with IMGT germline references. Reads were removed for weak V/J assignments (E-value above 1e-6), missing CDR3, stop codons, out-of-frame junctions, or ambiguous translated residues. V3J clonotypes were defined by identical inferred V gene, J gene, and CDR3 amino acid sequence. Percentage overlap between repertoires was calculated by dividing the number of shared unique clonotypes by the size of the smaller repertoire. RTK rarefaction, the Chao1 estimator, and Recon v2.1 estimates of unobserved clonotypes were used to assess repertoire richness. Generation probabilities were computed with OLGA for all TCRbeta clonotypes obtained by the gDNA method from several donors. TCRdb stores this immuneACCESS table with in-frame sequences only. Part of the clones is absent; in the studies checked, under half of the shortfall reflects unresolved V genes, and no reason is known for the rest. V and J calls and clone size come straight from that table; D and trimming were deduced from the DNA. The sample yields 850,000 to 1,200,000 clones; more than 60% were counted once. Clones ranked in the top ten supply approximately 1.5% of the sample.

The germline V gene yields SGHNT for CDR1 and YENEEA for CDR2. The CDR3, cysteine through phenylalanine, is 14 amino acids long. Solely the CDR3 DNA is kept, with 42 bases framed from the first base. After removal of 5 bases from V and 1 base from J, the junction retains 4 bases not matched to a gene. The chain employs TRBV11-3 and TRBJ2-5; 7 bases in between match TRBD1. Sample: memory CD4+ T cells sorted from blood. The cell subset or site label corresponds to: CD45RA-negative fraction. The clonotype comes from a man between 18 and 35 years old in good health. The nucleotides are TGTGCCAGCAGCCCACGGGACAGCCAAGAGACCCAGTACTTC. Its coded protein is CASSPRDSQETQYF.